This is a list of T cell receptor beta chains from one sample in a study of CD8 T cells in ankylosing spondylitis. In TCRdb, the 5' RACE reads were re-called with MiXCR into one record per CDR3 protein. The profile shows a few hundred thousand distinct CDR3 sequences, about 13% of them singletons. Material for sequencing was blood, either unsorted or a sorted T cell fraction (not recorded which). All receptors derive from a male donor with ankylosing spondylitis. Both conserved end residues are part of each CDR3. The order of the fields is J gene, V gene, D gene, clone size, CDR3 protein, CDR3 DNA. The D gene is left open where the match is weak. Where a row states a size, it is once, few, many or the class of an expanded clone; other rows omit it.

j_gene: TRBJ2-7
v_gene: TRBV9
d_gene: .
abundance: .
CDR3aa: CASRSERGEQYF
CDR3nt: TGTGCCAGCAGGTCGGAACGGGGCGAGCAGTACTTC

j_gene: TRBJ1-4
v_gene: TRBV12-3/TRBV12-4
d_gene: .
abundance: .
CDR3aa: CASSLGASSGLFF
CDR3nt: TGTGCCAGCAGCCTAGGCGCTTCAAGTGGACTGTTTTTT

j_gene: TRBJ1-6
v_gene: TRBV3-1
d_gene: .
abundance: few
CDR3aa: CASSQGKKRARPYNSPLHF
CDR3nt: TGTGCCAGCAGCCAAGGAAAGAAGAGGGCTAGGCCTTATAATTCACCCCTCCACTTT

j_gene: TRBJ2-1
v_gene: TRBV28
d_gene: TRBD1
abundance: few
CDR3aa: CASSFKGAIPLTYNEQFF
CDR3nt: TGTGCCAGCAGTTTCAAGGGGGCGATACCTTTAACCTACAATGAGCAGTTCTTC

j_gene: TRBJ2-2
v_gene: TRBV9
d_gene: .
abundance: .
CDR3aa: CASSVFTGELFF
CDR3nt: TGTGCCAGCAGCGTTTTTACCGGGGAGCTGTTTTTT

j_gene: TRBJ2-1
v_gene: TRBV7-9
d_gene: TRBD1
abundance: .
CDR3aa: CAGQKGGTGVYNEQFF
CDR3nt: TGTGCCGGCCAAAAAGGCGGGACAGGGGTCTACAATGAGCAGTTCTTC

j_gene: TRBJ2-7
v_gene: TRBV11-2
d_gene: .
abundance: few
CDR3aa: CASRKKPESILYEQYF
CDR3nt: TGTGCCAGCAGAAAGAAACCCGAATCGATATTATACGAGCAGTACTTC

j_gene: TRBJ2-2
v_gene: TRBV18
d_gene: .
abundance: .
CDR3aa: CASSPYPPLTGDMNTGELFF
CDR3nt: TGTGCCAGCTCACCCTATCCACCTCTGACAGGCGATATGAACACCGGGGAGCTGTTTTTT

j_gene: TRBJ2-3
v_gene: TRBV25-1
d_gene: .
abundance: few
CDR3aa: CASSDLRTAGADTQYF
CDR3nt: TGTGCCAGCAGTGACCTTCGGACGGCTGGCGCTGATACGCAGTATTTT

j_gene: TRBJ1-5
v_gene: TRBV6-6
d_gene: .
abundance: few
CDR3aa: CASETYGQPQHF
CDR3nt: TGTGCCAGCGAAACCTACGGTCAGCCCCAGCATTTT

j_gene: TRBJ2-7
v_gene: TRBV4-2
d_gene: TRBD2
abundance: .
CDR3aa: CAREASGRYEQYF
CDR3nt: TGTGCCCGCGAAGCTAGCGGGAGGTACGAGCAGTACTTC

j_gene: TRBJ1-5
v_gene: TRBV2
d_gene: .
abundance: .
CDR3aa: CASTEGGNQPQHF
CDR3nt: TGTGCCAGCACTGAAGGTGGGAATCAGCCCCAGCATTTT

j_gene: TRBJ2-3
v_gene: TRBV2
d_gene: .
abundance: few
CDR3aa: CASSGESGSTDTQYF
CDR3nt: TGTGCCAGCAGTGGGGAGAGCGGGAGCACAGATACGCAGTATTTT

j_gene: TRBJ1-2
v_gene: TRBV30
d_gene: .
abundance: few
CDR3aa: CAWSGGRYNYGYTF
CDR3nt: TGTGCCTGGAGTGGGGGCAGATATAACTATGGCTACACCTTC

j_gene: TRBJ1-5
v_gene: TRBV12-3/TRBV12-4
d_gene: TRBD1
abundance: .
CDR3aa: CASSLRGQGAGQPQHF
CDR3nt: TGTGCCAGCAGTTTGCGGGGACAGGGGGCCGGGCAGCCCCAGCATTTT

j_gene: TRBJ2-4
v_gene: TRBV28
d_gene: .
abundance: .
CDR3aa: CASSFSKNIQYF
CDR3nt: TGTGCCAGCAGTTTTTCCAAAAACATTCAGTACTTC

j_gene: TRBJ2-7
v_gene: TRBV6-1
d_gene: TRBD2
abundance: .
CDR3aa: CASSEVTSGKGEQYF
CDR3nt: TGTGCCAGCAGTGAAGTGACTAGCGGGAAAGGTGAGCAGTACTTC

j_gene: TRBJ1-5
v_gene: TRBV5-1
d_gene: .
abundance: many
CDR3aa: CASSLGTGGGNQPQHF
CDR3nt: TGCGCCAGCAGCTTGGGGACCGGGGGCGGCAATCAGCCCCAGCATTTT

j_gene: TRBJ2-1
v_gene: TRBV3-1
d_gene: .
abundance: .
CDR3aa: CASSLGLRYTDEQFF
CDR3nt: TGTGCCAGCAGCCTAGGGTTAAGGTATACTGATGAGCAGTTCTTC

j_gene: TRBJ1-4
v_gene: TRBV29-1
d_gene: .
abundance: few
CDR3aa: CSAASTQGEKLFF
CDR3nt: TGCAGCGCGGCCTCGACGCAGGGTGAAAAACTGTTTTTT

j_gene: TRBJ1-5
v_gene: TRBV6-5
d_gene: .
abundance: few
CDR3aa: CASSYVDSNQPQHF
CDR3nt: TGTGCCAGCAGTTACGTGGATTCCAATCAGCCCCAGCATTTT

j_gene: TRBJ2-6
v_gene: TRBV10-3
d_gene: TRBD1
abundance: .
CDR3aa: CATVGQGAVGANVLTF
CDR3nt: TGTGCCACAGTAGGACAGGGGGCGGTCGGGGCCAACGTCCTGACTTTC

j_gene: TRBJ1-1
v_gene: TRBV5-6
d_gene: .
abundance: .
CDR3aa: CASSRGQGGSQAFF
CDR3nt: TGTGCCAGCAGCCGGGGACAAGGAGGGTCACAAGCTTTCTTT

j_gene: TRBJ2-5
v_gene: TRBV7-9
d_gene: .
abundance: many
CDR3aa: CASSLTGTQETQYF
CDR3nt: TGTGCCAGCAGCTTAACGGGGACCCAAGAGACCCAGTACTTC

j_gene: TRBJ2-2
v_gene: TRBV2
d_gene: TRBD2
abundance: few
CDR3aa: CASSRTSVHNTGELFF
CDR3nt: TGTGCCAGCAGTCGGACTAGCGTCCATAACACCGGGGAGCTGTTTTTT

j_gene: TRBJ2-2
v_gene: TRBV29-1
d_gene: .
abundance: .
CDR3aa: CSVGGIQAGELFF
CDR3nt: TGCAGCGTTGGTGGGATCCAGGCCGGGGAGCTGTTTTTT

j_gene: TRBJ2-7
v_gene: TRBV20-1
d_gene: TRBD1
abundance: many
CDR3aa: CSARGLGGQNYEQYF
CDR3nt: TGCAGTGCTAGAGGCCTTGGGGGACAGAACTACGAGCAGTACTTC

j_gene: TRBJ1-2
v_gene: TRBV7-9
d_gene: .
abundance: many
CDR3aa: CASSTGRLYGYTF
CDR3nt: TGTGCCAGCAGTACAGGGCGATTGTACGGCTACACCTTC

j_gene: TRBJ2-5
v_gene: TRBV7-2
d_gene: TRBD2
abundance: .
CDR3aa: CASSLSGTSPTQYF
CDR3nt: TGTGCCAGCAGCTTGTCTGGGACTAGCCCTACCCAGTACTTC

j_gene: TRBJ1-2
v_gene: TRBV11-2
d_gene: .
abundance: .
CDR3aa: CASSRTSYGYTF
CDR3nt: TGTGCCAGCAGCCGTACCAGCTATGGCTACACCTTC

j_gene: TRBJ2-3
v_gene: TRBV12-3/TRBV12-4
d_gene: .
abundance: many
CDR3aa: CASSSDSYTQYF
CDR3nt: TGTGCCAGCAGTTCGGACAGCTATACGCAGTATTTT

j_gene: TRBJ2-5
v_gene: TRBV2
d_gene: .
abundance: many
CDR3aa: CASSVGTSKQETQYF
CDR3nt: TGTGCCAGCAGTGTCGGGACTTCCAAACAAGAGACCCAGTACTTC

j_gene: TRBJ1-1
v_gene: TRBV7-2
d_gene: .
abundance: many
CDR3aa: CASSLSADPNTEAFF
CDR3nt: TGTGCCAGCAGCTTAAGTGCGGACCCAAACACTGAAGCTTTCTTT

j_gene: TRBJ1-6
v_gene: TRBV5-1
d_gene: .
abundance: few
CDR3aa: CASSLERGRSPLHF
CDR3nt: TGCGCCAGCAGCTTGGAGAGGGGTAGATCACCCCTCCACTTT

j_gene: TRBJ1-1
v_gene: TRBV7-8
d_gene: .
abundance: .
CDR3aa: CASKGYDTEAFF
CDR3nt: TGTGCCAGCAAGGGGTACGACACTGAAGCTTTCTTT

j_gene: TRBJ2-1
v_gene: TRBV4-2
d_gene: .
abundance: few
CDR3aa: CASSSKGTADNEQFF
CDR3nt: TGTGCCAGCAGCTCCAAGGGGACGGCAGACAATGAGCAGTTCTTC

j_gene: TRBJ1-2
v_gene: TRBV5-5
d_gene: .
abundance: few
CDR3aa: CASSSQTRGGYTF
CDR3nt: TGTGCCAGCAGTTCCCAAACCCGGGGAGGCTACACCTTC

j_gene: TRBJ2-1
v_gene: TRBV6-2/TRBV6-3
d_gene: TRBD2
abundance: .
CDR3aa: CASTPAGGHNEQFF
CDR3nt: TGTGCCAGCACCCCAGCGGGAGGTCACAATGAGCAGTTCTTC

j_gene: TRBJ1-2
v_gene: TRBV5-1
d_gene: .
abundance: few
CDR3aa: CASRGGTSNYGYTF
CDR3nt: TGCGCCAGCAGAGGGGGTACGTCTAACTATGGCTACACCTTC

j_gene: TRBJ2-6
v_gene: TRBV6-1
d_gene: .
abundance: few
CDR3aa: CASSDEGQGANVLTF
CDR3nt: TGTGCCAGCAGTGATGAGGGGCAAGGGGCCAACGTCCTGACTTTC

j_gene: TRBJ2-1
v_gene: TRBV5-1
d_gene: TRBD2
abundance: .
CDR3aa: CASSPGLAVNEQFF
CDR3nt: TGCGCCAGCAGCCCCGGACTAGCGGTCAATGAGCAGTTCTTC

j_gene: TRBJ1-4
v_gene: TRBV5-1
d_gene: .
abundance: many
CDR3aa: CASSFKREVGEKLFF
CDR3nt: TGCGCCAGCAGCTTCAAAAGGGAAGTGGGTGAAAAACTGTTTTTT

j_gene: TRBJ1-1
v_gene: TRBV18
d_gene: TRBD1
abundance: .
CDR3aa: CASSPFTGGDTEAFF
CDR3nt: TGTGCCAGCTCACCCTTTACAGGGGGGGACACTGAAGCTTTCTTT

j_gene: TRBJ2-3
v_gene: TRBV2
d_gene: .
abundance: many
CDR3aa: CASKASTDTQYF
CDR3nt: TGTGCCAGCAAAGCTAGCACAGATACGCAGTATTTT

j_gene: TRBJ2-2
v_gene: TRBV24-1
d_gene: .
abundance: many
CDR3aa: CATSESDREVGELFF
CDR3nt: TGTGCCACCAGTGAATCTGACAGGGAGGTCGGGGAGCTGTTTTTT

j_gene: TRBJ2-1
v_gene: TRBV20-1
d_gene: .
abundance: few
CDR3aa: CSAREGRAGGNEQFF
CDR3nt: TGCAGTGCTAGAGAGGGGAGGGCAGGGGGCAATGAGCAGTTCTTC

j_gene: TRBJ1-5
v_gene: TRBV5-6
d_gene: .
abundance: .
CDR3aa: CASSFNLGHQPQHF
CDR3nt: TGTGCCAGCAGCTTTAATCTGGGGCATCAGCCCCAGCATTTT

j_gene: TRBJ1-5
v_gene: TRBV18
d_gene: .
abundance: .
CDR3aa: CASSPSPGGQPQHF
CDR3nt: TGTGCCAGCTCACCAAGTCCGGGGGGTCAGCCCCAGCATTTT